The rows below give T cell receptor beta chains drawn from one sample of a study of OX40 agonist ivuxolimab in advanced cancers. TCRdb's table, derived via immunoSEQ multiplex PCR, lists solely in-frame clones and lacks some. Here the sample spans fewer than 70,000 clones, around 87% being singletons. This specimen was CD4+ or CD8+ T cells sorted from blood, taken in a trial of the OX40 agonist ivuxolimab. The source of these receptors is an adult with an advanced solid tumor such as melanoma, head and neck, liver or kidney cancer. Both conserved end residues are part of each CDR3. Each record gives: V gene, D gene, clone size, J gene, CDR3 DNA, CDR3 protein. A D gene is named only where the DNA matches it firmly. Not every row has a clone size; where given, it reads once, few, many or a size class.

TRBV18,-,once,TRBJ1-2,TGTGCCAGCTCACAAAACTTGGTTTCGTGGGGCTACACCTTC,CASSQNLVSWGYTF
TRBV5-8,TRBD2,-,TRBJ2-5,TGTGCCACCATTTCGGGGGGACGCATCGGAGAGACCCAGTACTTC,CATISGGRIGETQYF
TRBV7-2,-,-,TRBJ2-6,TGTGCCAGCAGCCTGGACAGCTCTGGGGCCAACGTCCTGACTTTC,CASSLDSSGANVLTF
TRBV9,-,few,TRBJ2-7,TGTGCCAGCAGCGTCGGCCCCCCGGGCTACGAGCAGTACTTC,CASSVGPPGYEQYF
TRBV2,-,-,TRBJ2-4,TGTGCCAGCAGTGCGGACAGCCTAGCCAAAAACATTCAGTACTTC,CASSADSLAKNIQYF
TRBV2,-,-,TRBJ1-4,TGTGCCAGCAGTGAAAGGACGATGGCGACCGGGTCAAAACTGTTTTTT,CASSERTMATGSKLFF
TRBV30,-,-,TRBJ2-7,TGTGCCTGGAGTTCCTCCTACGAGCAGTACTTC,CAWSSSYEQYF
TRBV30,-,-,TRBJ2-5,TGTGCCTGGAGTCCTTCCGGATCGGGGACCCAGTACTTC,CAWSPSGSGTQYF
TRBV14,-,once,TRBJ1-2,TGTGCCAGCAGCCAAGACAAGGGAGATGGCTACACCTTC,CASSQDKGDGYTF
TRBV4-1,-,few,TRBJ2-7,TGCGCCAGCAGTCAACTGGGAGAGCAGTACTTC,CASSQLGEQYF
TRBV28,-,-,TRBJ2-5,TGTGCCAGCAGTTACCCCCTTAGGGCCCAGTACTTC,CASSYPLRAQYF
TRBV19,-,-,TRBJ1-5,TGTGCCAGTACCCCTTCCGCAGGGGTTACAAGGCAGCCCCAGCATTTT,CASTPSAGVTRQPQHF
TRBV5-1,TRBD1,-,TRBJ1-2,TGCGCCAGCAGCCCCCGGGACAGGGTCTATGGCTATGGCTACACCTTC,CASSPRDRVYGYGYTF
TRBV5-1,-,-,TRBJ1-5,TGCGCCAGCAGACGGGACAGCAATCAGCCCCAGCATTTT,CASRRDSNQPQHF
TRBV25-1,-,-,TRBJ2-1,TGTGCCAGCGCCAGACTGGGCGGGAATGAGCAGTTCTTC,CASARLGGNEQFF
TRBV6-5,-,-,TRBJ2-7,TGTGCCAGCAGTGGGCTGGACCGAAGAAGGGACGAGCAGTACTTC,CASSGLDRRRDEQYF
TRBV11-2,-,-,TRBJ2-5,TGTGCCAGCAGCTTAGGTTATGGGGAGACCCAGTACTTC,CASSLGYGETQYF
TRBV19,-,-,TRBJ1-1,TGTGCCAGTAATTACAGGGTTAGCGACACTGAAGCTTTCTTT,CASNYRVSDTEAFF
TRBV18,-,-,TRBJ2-5,TGTGCCAGCTCCCCATTTAGCGAGACCCAGTACTTC,CASSPFSETQYF
TRBV6-1,TRBD1,-,TRBJ2-3,TGTGCCATTTCAATCACCGGGACAGCGGTCGATACGCAGTATTTT,CAISITGTAVDTQYF
TRBV27,-,-,TRBJ1-1,TGTGCCAGCAGTTTAAGGGGAGGGACTGAAGCTTTCTTT,CASSLRGGTEAFF
TRBV15,-,-,TRBJ2-6,TGTGCCACCAAAAACTCTGGGGCCAACGTCCTGACTTTC,CATKNSGANVLTF
TRBV7-8,-,-,TRBJ2-5,TGTGCCAGCAGCTTATACGGGCCCGGGGAGACCCAGTACTTC,CASSLYGPGETQYF
TRBV7-3,-,-,TRBJ2-5,TGTGCCAGCAGCTCCCAACGCTCGGATACAGAGACCCAGTACTTC,CASSSQRSDTETQYF
TRBV6-1,-,-,TRBJ1-2,TGTGCCAGCACCGACGGAACAGGATGGGACTATGGCTACACCTTC,CASTDGTGWDYGYTF
TRBV30,-,-,TRBJ1-5,TGTGCCTGGAGTGTAAAGCTCGATAGCAATCAGCCCCAGCATTTT,CAWSVKLDSNQPQHF
TRBV2,-,-,TRBJ2-5,TGTGCCAGCAAAGAGGGGGGGGCCCAGTACTTC,CASKEGGAQYF
TRBV7-2,TRBD1,-,TRBJ1-5,TGTGCCAGCAGCTTCTCGGGGCAGGGGGGATATCAGCCCCAGCATTTT,CASSFSGQGGYQPQHF
TRBV7-2,TRBD1,-,TRBJ1-2,TGTGCCAGCAGCTTAGTCCGGACAGGGGACGGCTACACCTTC,CASSLVRTGDGYTF
TRBV7-9,TRBD1,-,TRBJ1-5,TGTGCCAGCAGCGCCGGGACAGGCAATCAGCCCCAGCATTTT,CASSAGTGNQPQHF
TRBV9,-,-,TRBJ2-4,TGTGCCAGCAGCGCGACGGGACTTGGCGCCAAAAACATTCAGTACTTC,CASSATGLGAKNIQYF
TRBV28,-,-,TRBJ1-4,TGTGCCAGCAGTTCCCTAACGGGGGGGGCCGAAAAACTGTTTTTT,CASSSLTGGAEKLFF
TRBV2,TRBD1,-,TRBJ1-5,TGTGCCAGCAGTAGACAGGGGGAGGAAGGGCAGCCCCAGCATTTT,CASSRQGEEGQPQHF
TRBV9,TRBD2,-,TRBJ2-3,TGTGCCAGCAGCGTCTCAACTAGGGAGGGAGATACGCAGTATTTT,CASSVSTREGDTQYF
TRBV9,-,-,TRBJ1-3,TGTGCCAGCAGCGTATCTCAGGGAATTGCCTTTTCTGGAAACACCATATATTTT,CASSVSQGIAFSGNTIYF
TRBV9,-,-,TRBJ2-7,TGTGCCAGCAGCGGGCATAGGGGGAGCTCCTACGAGCAGTACTTC,CASSGHRGSSYEQYF